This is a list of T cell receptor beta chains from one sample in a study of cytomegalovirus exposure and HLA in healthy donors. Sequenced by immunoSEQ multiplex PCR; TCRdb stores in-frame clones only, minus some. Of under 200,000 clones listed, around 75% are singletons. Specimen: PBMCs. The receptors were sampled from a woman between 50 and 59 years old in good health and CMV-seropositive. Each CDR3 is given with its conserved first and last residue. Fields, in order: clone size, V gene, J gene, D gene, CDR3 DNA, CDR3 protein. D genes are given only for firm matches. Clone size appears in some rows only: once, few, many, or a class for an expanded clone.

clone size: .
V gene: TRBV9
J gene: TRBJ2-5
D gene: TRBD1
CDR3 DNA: TGTGCCAGCAGCTACCGGGACAGGGCCGAGACCCAGTACTTC
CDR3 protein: CASSYRDRAETQYF

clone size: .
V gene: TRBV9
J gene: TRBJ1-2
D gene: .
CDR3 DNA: TGTGCCAGCTCTGTTTCTCTCGGGGATGGCTACACCTTC
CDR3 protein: CASSVSLGDGYTF

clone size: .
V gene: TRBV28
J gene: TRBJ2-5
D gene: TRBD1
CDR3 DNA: TGTGCCAGCAGTTTACCCCGGACAGGGAGCGAGACCCAGTACTTC
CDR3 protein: CASSLPRTGSETQYF

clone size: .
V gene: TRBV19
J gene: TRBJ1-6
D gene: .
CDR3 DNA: TGTGCCAGTAGCACCACGGCAGGCGGGGATTCACCCCTCCACTTT
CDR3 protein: CASSTTAGGDSPLHF

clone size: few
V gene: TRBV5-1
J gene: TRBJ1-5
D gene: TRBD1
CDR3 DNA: TGCGCCAGCAGCTTGGGGACAGGTGAGCAGCCCCAGCATTTT
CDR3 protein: CASSLGTGEQPQHF

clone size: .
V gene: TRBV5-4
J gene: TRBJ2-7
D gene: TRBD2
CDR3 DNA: TGTGCCAGCAGCTCCGGGACTAGCGGGGGCTCCTACGAGCAGTACTTC
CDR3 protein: CASSSGTSGGSYEQYF

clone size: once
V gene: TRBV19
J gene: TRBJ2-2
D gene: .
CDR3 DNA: TGTGCCAGTAGTACCCGGACTCCCGGGACTCCCGGGGAGCTGTTTTTT
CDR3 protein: CASSTRTPGTPGELFF

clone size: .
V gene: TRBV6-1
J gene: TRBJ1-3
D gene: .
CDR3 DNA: TGTGCCAGCAGTCGGACTGAATCTGGAAACACCATATATTTT
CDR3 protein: CASSRTESGNTIYF

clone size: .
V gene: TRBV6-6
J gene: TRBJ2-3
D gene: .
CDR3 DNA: TGTGCCAGCAGCCAGGGCGGTAGGGCAGATACGCAGTATTTT
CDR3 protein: CASSQGGRADTQYF

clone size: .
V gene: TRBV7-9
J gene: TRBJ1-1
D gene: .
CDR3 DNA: TGTGCCAGCAGCCGCAGGGGTTCGGTTTCTGAAGCTTTCTTT
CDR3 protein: CASSRRGSVSEAFF

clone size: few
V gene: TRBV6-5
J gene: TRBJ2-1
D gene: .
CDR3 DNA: TGTGCCAGCAGGGCGAGGAGGCGATCTTTCAATGAGCAGTTCTTC
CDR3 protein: CASRARRRSFNEQFF

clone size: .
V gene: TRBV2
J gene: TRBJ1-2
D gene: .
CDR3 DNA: TGTGCCAGCAGGCGAAGTGGCTACACCTTC
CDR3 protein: CASRRSGYTF

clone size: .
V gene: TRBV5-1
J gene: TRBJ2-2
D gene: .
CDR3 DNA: TGCGCCAGCAGCTTGGCCGCTAGCTCGAACACCGGGGAGCTGTTTTTT
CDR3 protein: CASSLAASSNTGELFF

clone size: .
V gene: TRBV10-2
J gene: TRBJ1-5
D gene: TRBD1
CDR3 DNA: TGCGCCAGCAAAGGACAGGGAAATCAGCCCCAGCATTTT
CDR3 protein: CASKGQGNQPQHF

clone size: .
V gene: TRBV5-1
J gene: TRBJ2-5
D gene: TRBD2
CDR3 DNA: TGCGCCAGCAGTAGGGACGGGGGGGCAGAGACCCAGTACTTC
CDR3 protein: CASSRDGGAETQYF

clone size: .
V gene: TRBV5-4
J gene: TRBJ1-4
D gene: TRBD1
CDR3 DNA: TGTGCCAGCAGCTTGCGACAGGGAGATGAAAAACTGTTTTTT
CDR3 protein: CASSLRQGDEKLFF

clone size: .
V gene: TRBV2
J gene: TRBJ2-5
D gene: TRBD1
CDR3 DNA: TGTGCCAGCAAAAGACAGGGGGCAGGGTACCAAGAGACCCAGTACTTC
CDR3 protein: CASKRQGAGYQETQYF

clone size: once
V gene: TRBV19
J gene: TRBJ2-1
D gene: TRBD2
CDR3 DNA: TGTGCCAGTAGTATAGTCGGGGGGGGTTACAATGAGCAGTTCTTC
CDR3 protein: CASSIVGGGYNEQFF

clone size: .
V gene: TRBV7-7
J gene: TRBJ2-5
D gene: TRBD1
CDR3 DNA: TGTGCCAGCAGCGATCAAACAGGGGTCTTAGAGACCCAGTACTTC
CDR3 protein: CASSDQTGVLETQYF

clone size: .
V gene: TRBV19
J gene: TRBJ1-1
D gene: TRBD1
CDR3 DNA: TGTGCCAGTAGTATAGCGCGGACAGGGCCAGCTTTCTTT
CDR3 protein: CASSIARTGPAFF

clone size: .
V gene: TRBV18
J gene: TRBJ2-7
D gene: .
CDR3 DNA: TGTGCCAGCTCACCATTGGGGGCCTACTCCTACGAGCAGTACTTC
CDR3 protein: CASSPLGAYSYEQYF

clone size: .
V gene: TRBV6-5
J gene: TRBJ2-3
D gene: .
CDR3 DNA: TGTGCCAGCAGAGCCGGGACACAGATCCCAGATACGCAGTATTTT
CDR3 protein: CASRAGTQIPDTQYF

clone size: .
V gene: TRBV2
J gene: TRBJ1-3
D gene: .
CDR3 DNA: TGTGCCAGCAGTTTGTCGTCTGGAAACACCATATATTTT
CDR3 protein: CASSLSSGNTIYF

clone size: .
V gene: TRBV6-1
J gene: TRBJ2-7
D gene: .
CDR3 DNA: TGTGCCAGCAGGGCTACAGGGCAAAGCTCCTACGAGCAGTACTTC
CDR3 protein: CASRATGQSSYEQYF

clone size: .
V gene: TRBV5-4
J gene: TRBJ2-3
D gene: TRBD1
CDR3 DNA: TGTGCCAGCAGCTCAGGAACAGGGGGTAGCACAGATACGCAGTATTTT
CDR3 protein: CASSSGTGGSTDTQYF

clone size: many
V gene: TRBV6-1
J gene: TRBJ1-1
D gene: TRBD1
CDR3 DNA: TGTGCCAGCAAAGGGACAGCCAACACTGAAGCTTTCTTT
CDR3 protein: CASKGTANTEAFF

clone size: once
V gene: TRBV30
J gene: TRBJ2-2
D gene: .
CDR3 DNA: TGTGCCTGGAGTGATAATTCGAGGGGGGGCCTTGGCACCGGGGAGCTGTTTTTT
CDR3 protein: CAWSDNSRGGLGTGELFF

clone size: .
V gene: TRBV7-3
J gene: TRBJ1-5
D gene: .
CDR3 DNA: TGTGCCAGCAGCCGTACGGCCCAGCATTTT
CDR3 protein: CASSRTAQHF

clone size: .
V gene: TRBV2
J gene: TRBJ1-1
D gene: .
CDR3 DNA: TGTGCCAGCATTCCGCTAGGCACTGAAGCTTTCTTT
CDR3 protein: CASIPLGTEAFF

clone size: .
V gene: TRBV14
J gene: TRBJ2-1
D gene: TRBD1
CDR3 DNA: TGTGCCAGCAGCCAAGAAAGAGACAGGGTTTTTGATGAGCAGTTCTTC
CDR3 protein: CASSQERDRVFDEQFF

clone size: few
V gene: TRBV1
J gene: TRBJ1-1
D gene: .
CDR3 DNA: TGCACCAGCAGCCAAGCACAGGGGCGCCGGGAGAACACTGAAGCTTTCTTT
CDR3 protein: CTSSQAQGRRENTEAFF

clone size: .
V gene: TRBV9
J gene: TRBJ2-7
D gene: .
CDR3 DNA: TGTGCCAGCAGCGTAGCTTCTAGTTACGAGCAGTACTTC
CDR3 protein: CASSVASSYEQYF

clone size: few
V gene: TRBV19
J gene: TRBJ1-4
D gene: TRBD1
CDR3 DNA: TGTGCCAGCGTAGGGACAGTGGGAGAAAAACTGTTTTTT
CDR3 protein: CASVGTVGEKLFF

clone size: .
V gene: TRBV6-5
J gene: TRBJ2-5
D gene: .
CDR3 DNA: TGTGCCAGCAGTTACCCGGGAGCAGGAAAGACCCAGTACTTC
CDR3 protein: CASSYPGAGKTQYF

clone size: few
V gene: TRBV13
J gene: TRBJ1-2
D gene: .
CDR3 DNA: TGTGCCAGCAGCGCTGTCATCGTTCAGGGAGGCTATGGCTACACCTTC
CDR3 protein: CASSAVIVQGGYGYTF

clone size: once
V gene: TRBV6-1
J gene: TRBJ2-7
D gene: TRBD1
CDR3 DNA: TGTGCCAGCATCTCACAGGGGGCAGGGGACGAGCAGTACTTC
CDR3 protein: CASISQGAGDEQYF

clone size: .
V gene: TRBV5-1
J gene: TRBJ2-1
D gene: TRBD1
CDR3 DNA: TGCGCCAGCAGCAGGGACAGCTACAATGAGCAGTTCTTC
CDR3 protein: CASSRDSYNEQFF

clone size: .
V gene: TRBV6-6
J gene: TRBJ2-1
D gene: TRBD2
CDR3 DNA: TGTGCCAGCAGTCATAGCGGGGGCAGCTCCTACAATGAGCAGTTCTTC
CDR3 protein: CASSHSGGSSYNEQFF

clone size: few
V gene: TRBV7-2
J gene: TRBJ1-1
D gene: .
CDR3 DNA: TGTGCCAGCAGCGGAGGAATGGGATGTCGAGCTTTCTTT
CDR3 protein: CASSGGMGCRAFF

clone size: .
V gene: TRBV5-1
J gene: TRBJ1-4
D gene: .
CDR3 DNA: TGCGCCAGCAGCTTGAGACCCTGGACAGAAAATGAAAAACTGTTTTTT
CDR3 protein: CASSLRPWTENEKLFF

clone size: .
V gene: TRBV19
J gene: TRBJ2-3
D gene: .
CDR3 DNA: TGTGCCAGTAGTATAGTAACAGGCTACACAGATACGCAGTATTTT
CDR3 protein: CASSIVTGYTDTQYF

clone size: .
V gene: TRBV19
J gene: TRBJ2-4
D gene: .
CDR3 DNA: TGTGCCAGTAGTATGCCCGGGGACAAAAACATTCAGTACTTC
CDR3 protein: CASSMPGDKNIQYF

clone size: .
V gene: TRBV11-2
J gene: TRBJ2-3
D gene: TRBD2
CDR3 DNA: TGTGCCAGCAGCTTAGGTCTAGCGGGGGGGCTGGCAGATACGCAGTATTTT
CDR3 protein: CASSLGLAGGLADTQYF

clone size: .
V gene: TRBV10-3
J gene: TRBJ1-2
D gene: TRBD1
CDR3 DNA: TGTGCCACCCGGGGGGGACAGGGCTATGGCTACACCTTC
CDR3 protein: CATRGGQGYGYTF

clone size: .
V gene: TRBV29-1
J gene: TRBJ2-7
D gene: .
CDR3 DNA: TGCAGCGCCTCGGTGGACGCTGACAGGCTCTACGAGCAGTACTTC
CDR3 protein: CSASVDADRLYEQYF

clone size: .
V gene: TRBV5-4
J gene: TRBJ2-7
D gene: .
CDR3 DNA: TGTGCCAGCAGCTTGGACAGGCTATACGAGCAGTACTTC
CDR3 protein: CASSLDRLYEQYF

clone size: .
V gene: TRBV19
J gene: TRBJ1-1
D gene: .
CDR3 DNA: TGTGCCAGTAGTATAGTGTCAGGGAGGGCTGAAGCTTTCTTT
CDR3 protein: CASSIVSGRAEAFF

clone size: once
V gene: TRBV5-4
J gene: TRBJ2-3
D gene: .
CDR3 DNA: TGTGCCAGCAGCCCCCAGAGGGAAGATACGCAGTATTTT
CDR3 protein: CASSPQREDTQYF

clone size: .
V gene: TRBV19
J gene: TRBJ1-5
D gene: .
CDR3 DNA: TGTGCCAGTAGTATAGATCACGGACACCACAATCAGCCCCAGCATTTT
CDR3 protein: CASSIDHGHHNQPQHF

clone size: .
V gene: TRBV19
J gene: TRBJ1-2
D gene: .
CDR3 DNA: TGTGCCAGTAGTATAGATCTGTACAGGGACGGTGGCTACACCTTC
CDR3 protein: CASSIDLYRDGGYTF

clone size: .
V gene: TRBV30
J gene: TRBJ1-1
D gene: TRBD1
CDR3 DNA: TGTGCCTGGGGTACGGGACAGGCTGGCACTGAAGCTTTCTTT
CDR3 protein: CAWGTGQAGTEAFF

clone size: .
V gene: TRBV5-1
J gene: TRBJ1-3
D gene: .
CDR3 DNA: TGCGCCAGCAGCTTGACAGTCGGACTCACTGGAAACACCATATATTTT
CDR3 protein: CASSLTVGLTGNTIYF

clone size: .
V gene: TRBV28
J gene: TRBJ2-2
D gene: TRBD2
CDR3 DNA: TGTGCCAGCAATGGGGGGGGGTCGAACACCGGGGAGCTGTTTTTT
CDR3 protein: CASNGGGSNTGELFF

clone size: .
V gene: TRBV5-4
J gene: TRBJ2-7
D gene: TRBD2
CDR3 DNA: TGTGCCAGCTCCCTCGGGGACTATAGATACGAGCAGTACTTC
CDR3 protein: CASSLGDYRYEQYF

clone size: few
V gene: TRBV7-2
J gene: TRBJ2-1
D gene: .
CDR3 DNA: TGTGCCAGCAGCCTAAAGAGGATAGATGAGCAGTTCTTC
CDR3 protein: CASSLKRIDEQFF

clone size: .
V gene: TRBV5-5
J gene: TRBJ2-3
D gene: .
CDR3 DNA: TGTGCCAGCAGCTGGGGCACAGGTCTTATAGCAGATACGCAGTATTTT
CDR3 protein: CASSWGTGLIADTQYF

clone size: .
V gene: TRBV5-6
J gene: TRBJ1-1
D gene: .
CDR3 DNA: TGTGCCAGCAGCTTGGAGGGAGGAGGGACTGAAGCTTTCTTT
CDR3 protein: CASSLEGGGTEAFF

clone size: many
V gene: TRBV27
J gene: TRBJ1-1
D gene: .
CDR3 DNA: TGTGCCACCAGGCTGTCAGGGAACACTGAAGCTTTCTTT
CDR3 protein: CATRLSGNTEAFF

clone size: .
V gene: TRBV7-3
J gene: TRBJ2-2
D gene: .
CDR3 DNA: TGTGCCAGCAGCCAGGGCGGGGAGCTGTTTTTT
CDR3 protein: CASSQGGELFF